This T cell receptor beta chain was found in a study of T cells in Graves' hyperthyroidism and ophthalmopathy (dated by TCRdb to about 2019). With regard to the full study: To identify TCR V-J signatures that set the groups apart, the researchers used a discovery cohort of about a hundred patients, made up of 43 with Graves' ophthalmopathy and around 58 with stable Graves' hyperthyroidism. The roughly 91 discovery patients were randomly split 7:3 into training and test sets. In more than 5 Graves' hyperthyroidism patients, the study also compared T-cell repertoires from thyroid tissue with T-cell repertoires from blood. After blood sampling, hyperthyroidism patients were treated with methimazole at a starting dose of 30 mg daily, and ophthalmopathy patients were treated with high-dose intravenous methylprednisolone. An independent validation cohort of 18 to 20 hyperthyroidism patients and 17 patients who later progressed to ophthalmopathy tested prospective prediction of ophthalmopathy. TCR Vbeta CDR3 sequencing of some 140 peripheral blood samples (under 45 ophthalmopathy, 75 hyperthyroidism and approximately 17 progressor patients) is reported in the paper. The full study reports these points: During validation, the model predicted progression to ophthalmopathy a median of approximately 6.5 months ahead of onset, with roughly 65% sensitivity and less than 85% specificity. Most expanded thyroid clonotypes (frequency above 0.001) were also detected in blood, a finding suggesting that blood repertoires may reflect thyroid immune responses. No statistical method was used to set the sample size in advance, and investigators knew the group allocation. A 13 V-J signature model separated ophthalmopathy from stable hyperthyroidism, with about 90% sensitivity and about 81% specificity in cross-validation and 80%/75% in testing.

A patient counted as having stable Graves' hyperthyroidism if no progression to ophthalmopathy occurred over 18 months of follow-up. Hyperthyroidism patients were aged 18 to 65 years and newly diagnosed, with disease duration of less than 2 months. Exclusion was applied to patients with uncontrolled infections, other autoimmune diseases, pregnancy or lactation. Clinical symptoms, serum thyroxine and TRAb, thyroid ultrasound, and orbital computed tomography formed the basis for the diagnoses. Trizol reagent was used to extract total RNA, and RNA quality was then checked on an Agilent 2100 Bioanalyzer. CDR1 and CDR2 (LNHDA, SQIVND) derive from the germline V gene (reference sequence). From V the trimming removes 11 bases and from J it removes 3 bases, while the gene matches leave 11 bases of the junction unaccounted for. The CDR3 runs 14 residues from the cysteine to the phenylalanine. The entry retains the CDR3 DNA only, 42 bases that are in frame from base 1.

Turning to this clonotype: Its antigen specificity is not known. Per-nucleotide qualities are absent, and no much larger clonotype sits a single base away.

The TCR beta CDR3 regions were amplified from RNA transcripts. The first round of RT-PCR for the TCR CDR3 was performed with the HTBI primer set and the Qiagen OneStep RT-PCR kit. Libraries were constructed in a second round of multiplex PCR, after which size selection and purification were carried out. The libraries were sequenced on an Illumina HiSeq2000 using paired-end 100 bp reads. The study's processing was this. Raw data were processed with SOAPnuke, discarding reads with adapters, uncalled bases, mean Phred below 15, or no exact constant-primer or identifier match. COPE v1.2.5 was used to merge the high-quality paired reads, and each unique nucleotide sequence was defined as a clonotype. Clonotypes were aligned to IMGT TRBV, TRBD and TRBJ reference segments using MiTCR v1.1. The analysis was restricted to V-J combinations with a frequency above 0.0001, which together covered 99% to 99.2% of the repertoires. A TCS score was defined as the ratio of F50 (clonal expansion) to E x V (chaos), with BLOSUM62-based TCRdist applied between CDR3 peptides within each V-J. Welch's t-statistics and random forest reduced around 510 V-J features to 13, which were used in a naive Bayes classifier (R e1071). TCRdb took the public reads, trimmed them with fastp at Q25, ran MiXCR for clone calling and kept in-frame beta chains. Identical CDR3 proteins give one entry, which carries the most common genes and DNA. The V and J calls and clone size are TCRdb's, not the authors'. Here the sample has hundreds of thousands of distinct CDR3 sequences; about half occur a single time. In total, the top ten clones hold roughly 8.2% of the sample.

This TCR came from a woman under 30 with Graves' hyperthyroidism. Donor details come from another sample of the same person, matched by shared clones. The sample taken for sequencing was peripheral blood or thyroid tissue (not recorded which). The sequence is built from TRBV19 and TRBJ2-7, and 9 junction bases match TRBD1. The base sequence is TGTGCCTGCAGCCGGGACAGGGCATACTACGAGCAGTACTTC. This yields the protein CACSRDRAYYEQYF.